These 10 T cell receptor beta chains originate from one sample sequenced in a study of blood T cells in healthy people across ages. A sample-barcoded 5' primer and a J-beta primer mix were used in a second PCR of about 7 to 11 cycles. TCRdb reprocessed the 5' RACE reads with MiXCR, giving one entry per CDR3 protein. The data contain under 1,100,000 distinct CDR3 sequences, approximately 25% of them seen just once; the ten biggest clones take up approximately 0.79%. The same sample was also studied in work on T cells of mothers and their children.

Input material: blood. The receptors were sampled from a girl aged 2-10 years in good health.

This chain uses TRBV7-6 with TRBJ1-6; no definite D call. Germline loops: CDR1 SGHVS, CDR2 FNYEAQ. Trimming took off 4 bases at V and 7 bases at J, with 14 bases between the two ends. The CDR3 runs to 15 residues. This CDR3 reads CASSSRAASNSPLHF. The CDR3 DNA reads TGTGCCAGCAGCTCCCGGGCAGCTTCAAATTCACCCCTCCACTTT. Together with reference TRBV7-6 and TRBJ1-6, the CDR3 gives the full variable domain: GAGVSQSPRYKVTKRGQDVALRCDPISGHVSLYWYRQALGQGPEFLTYFNYEAQQDKSGLPNDRFSAERPEGSISTLTIQRTEQRDSAMYRCASSSRAASNSPLHFGNGTRLTVT.

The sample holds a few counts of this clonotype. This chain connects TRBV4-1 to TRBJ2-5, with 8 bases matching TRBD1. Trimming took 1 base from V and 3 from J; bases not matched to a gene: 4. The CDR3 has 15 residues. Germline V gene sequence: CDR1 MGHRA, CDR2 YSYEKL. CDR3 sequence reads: CASSQVSTGEETQYF. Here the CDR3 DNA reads TGCGCCAGCAGCCAAGTTTCGACAGGGGAAGAGACCCAGTACTTC.

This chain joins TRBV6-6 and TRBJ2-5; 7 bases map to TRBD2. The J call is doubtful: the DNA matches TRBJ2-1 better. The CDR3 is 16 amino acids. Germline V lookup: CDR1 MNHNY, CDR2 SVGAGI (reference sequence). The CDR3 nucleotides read TGTGCCAGCAGCCCACCGGGACTATATTTTGTCTATGAGCAGTTCTTC. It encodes CASSPPGLYFVYEQFF.

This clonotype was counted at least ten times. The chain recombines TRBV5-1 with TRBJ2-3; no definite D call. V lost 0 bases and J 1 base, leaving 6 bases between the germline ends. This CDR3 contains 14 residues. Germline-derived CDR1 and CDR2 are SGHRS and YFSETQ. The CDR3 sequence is CASSLGPGTDTQYF. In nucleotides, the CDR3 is TGCGCCAGCAGCTTGGGGCCTGGCACAGATACGCAGTATTTT.

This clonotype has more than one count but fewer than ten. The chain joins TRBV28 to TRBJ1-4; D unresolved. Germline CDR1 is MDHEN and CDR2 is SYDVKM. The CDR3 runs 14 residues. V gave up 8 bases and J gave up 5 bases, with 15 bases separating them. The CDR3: CASCLSYTNEKLFF. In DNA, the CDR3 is TGTGCCAGCTGCCTTTCGTACACAAATGAAAAACTGTTTTTT.

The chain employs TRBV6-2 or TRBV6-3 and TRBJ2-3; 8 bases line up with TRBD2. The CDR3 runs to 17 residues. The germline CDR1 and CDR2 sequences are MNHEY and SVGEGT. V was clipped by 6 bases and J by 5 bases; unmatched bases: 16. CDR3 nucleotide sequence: TGTGCCAGCAGACACGACCCCGGGCGGGGGGTCAGAGATACGCAGTATTTT. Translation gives CASRHDPGRGVRDTQYF.

CDR3 DNA: TGTGCCAGCAGCTTGGAAGGGGGCCGAAATGAGCAGTTCTTC. This encodes CASSLEGGRNEQFF. This chain links TRBV5-4 with TRBJ2-1, with 7 positions matching TRBD1. The V gene end was trimmed by 0 bases and the J gene end by 7 bases; junction bases not matched to a gene: 4. Germline V CDR1 and CDR2: SGHNT, YYREEE (reference sequence). The CDR3 totals 14 residues.

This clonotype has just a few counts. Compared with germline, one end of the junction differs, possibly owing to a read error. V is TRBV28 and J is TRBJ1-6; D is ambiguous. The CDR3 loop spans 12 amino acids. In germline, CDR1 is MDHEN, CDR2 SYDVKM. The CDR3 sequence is CASSFLRQPSRF. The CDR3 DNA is TGTGCCAGCAGTTTCCTCAGGCAGCCCTCAAGGTTT.

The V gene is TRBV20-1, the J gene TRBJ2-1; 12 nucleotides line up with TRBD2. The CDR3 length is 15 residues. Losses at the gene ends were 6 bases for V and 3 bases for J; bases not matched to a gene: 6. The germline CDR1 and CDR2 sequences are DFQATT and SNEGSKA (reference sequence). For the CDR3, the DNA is TGCAGTGCCGAACGGACTAGCGGGGTCTACAATGAGCAGTTCTTC. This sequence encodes CSAERTSGVYNEQFF.

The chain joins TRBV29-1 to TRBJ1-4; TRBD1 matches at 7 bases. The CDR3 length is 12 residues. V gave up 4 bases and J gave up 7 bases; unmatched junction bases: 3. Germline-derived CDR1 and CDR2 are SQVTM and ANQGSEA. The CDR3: CSVGQGVEKLFF. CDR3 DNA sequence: TGCAGCGTTGGACAGGGCGTTGAAAAACTGTTTTTT.